This TCR beta chain was found in a study of prognosis after radiotherapy for stage I lung cancer. By two-round multiplex PCR, the TCR beta CDR3 was amplified from genomic DNA. Amplification in first-round PCR relied on primers specific to each TRBV and TRBJ gene. TCRdb re-derived calls from the multiplex PCR reads in MiXCR, one entry per CDR3 protein. The sample includes approximately 20,000 distinct CDR3 sequences, around 24% of them seen just once. Regarding the study as a whole: Counted unique TCR clones declined after stereotactic body radiation therapy (median about 9,200 versus 6,500).

This clonotype has at least ten counts. The antigen remains unidentified. This CDR3 region has 16 residues. The germline gives CDR1 SGHVS, CDR2 FNYEAQ. The ends lost 4 bases at V and 1 base at J; junction bases unmatched: 6. The source of this sequence is a donor aged 50 or older with non-small cell lung cancer. V usage is TRBV7-6 and J usage is TRBJ1-5, with 8 bases that match TRBD1. The starting material was PBMCs, obtained before or after stereotactic body radiation therapy (not recorded which). CDR3 sequence (DNA): TGTGCCAGCAGCTCAGAACAGGGGGGGAGCAATCAGCCCCAGCATTTT. As protein: CASSSEQGGSNQPQHF.